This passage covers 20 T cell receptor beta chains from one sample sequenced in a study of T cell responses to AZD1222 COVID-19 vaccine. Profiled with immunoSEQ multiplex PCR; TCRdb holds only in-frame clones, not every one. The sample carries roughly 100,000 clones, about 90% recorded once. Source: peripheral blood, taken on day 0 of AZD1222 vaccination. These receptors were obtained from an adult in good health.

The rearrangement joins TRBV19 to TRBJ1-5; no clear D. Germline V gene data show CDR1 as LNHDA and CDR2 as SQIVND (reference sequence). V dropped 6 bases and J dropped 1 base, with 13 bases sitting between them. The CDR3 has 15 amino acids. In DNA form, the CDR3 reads TGTGCCAGTAGGTCGAGTCTCGGGAGCAATCAGCCCCAGCATTTT. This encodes CASRSSLGSNQPQHF. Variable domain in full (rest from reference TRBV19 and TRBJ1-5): DGGITQSPKYLFRKEGQNVTLSCEQNLNHDAMYWYRQDPGQGLRLIYYSQIVNDFQKGDIAEGYSVSREKKESFPLTVTSAQKNPTAFYLCASRSSLGSNQPQHFGDGTRLSIL.

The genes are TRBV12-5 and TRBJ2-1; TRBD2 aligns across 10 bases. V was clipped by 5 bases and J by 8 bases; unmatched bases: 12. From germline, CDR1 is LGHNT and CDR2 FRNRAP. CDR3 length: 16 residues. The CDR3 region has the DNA TGTGCTAGTGGTCTCCAAGCGGGAGGGTTTTATGATGAGCAGTTCTTC. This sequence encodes CASGLQAGGFYDEQFF.

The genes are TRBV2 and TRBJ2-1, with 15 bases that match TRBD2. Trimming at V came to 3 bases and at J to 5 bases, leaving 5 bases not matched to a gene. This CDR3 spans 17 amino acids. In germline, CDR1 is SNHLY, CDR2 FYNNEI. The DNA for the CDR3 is TGTGCCAGCAGTGAGGTGGGACTAGCGGGAGGAGACAATGAGCAGTTCTTC. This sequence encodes CASSEVGLAGGDNEQFF.

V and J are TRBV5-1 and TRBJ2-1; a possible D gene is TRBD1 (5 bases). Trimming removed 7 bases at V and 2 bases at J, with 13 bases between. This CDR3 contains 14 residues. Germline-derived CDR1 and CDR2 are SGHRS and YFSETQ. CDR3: CASSGQGPYNEQFF. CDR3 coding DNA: TGCGCCAGCTCCGGGCAGGGCCCCTACAATGAGCAGTTCTTC.

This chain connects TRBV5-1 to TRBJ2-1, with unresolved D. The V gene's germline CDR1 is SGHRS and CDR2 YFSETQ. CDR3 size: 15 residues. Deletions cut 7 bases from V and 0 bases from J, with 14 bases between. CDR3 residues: CASLRVAGSYNEQFF. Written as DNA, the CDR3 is TGCGCCAGCCTCCGGGTGGCCGGCTCCTACAATGAGCAGTTCTTC.

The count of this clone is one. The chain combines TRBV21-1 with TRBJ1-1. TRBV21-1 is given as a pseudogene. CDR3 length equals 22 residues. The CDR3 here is CARRNKIKKEDGRGGPPTEAFF. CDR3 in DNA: TGTGCCAGAAGAAATAAAATAAAAAAAGAGGACGGAAGGGGGGGTCCCCCTACTGAAGCTTTCTTT.

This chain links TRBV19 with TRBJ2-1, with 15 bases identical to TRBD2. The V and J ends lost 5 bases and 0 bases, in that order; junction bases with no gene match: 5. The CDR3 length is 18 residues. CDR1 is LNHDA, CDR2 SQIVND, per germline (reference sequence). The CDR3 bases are TGTGCCAGTAGTCCTGGGACTAGCGGGAGGAGCTCCTACAATGAGCAGTTCTTC. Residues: CASSPGTSGRSSYNEQFF.

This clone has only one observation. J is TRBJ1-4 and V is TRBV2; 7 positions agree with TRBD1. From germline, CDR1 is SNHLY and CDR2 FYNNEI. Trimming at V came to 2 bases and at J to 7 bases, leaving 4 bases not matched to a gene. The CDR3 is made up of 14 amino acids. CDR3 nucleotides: TGTGCCAGCAGTGAAAGGGGGCTTAGTGAAAAACTGTTTTTT. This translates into CASSERGLSEKLFF.

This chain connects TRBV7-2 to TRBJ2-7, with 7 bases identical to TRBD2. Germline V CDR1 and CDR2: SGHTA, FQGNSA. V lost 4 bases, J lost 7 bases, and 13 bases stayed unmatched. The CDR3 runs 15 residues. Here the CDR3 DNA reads TGTGCCAGCAGCTACTCCGGGACTACGCGTCAAGAGCAGTACTTC. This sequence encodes CASSYSGTTRQEQYF.

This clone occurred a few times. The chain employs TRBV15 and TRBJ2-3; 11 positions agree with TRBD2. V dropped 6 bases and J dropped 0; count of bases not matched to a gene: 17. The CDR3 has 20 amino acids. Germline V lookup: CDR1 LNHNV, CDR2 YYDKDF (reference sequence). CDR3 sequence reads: CATSTALAGDLMISTDTQYF. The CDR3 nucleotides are TGTGCCACCAGTACGGCACTAGCGGGAGACCTAATGATTAGCACAGATACGCAGTATTTT.

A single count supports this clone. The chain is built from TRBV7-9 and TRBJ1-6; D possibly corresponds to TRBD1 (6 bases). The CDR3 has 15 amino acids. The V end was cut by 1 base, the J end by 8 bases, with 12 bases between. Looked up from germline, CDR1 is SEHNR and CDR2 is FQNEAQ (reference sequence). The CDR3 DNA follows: TGTGCCAGCAGCTTAGTGGGCAGGGGTGATTCACCCCTCCACTTT. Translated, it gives CASSLVGRGDSPLHF.

The DNA of the CDR3 is TGTGCCAGCAGTCAGGGACAGGCGAACACCGGGGAGCTGTTTTTT. Its translation: CASSQGQANTGELFF. This chain uses TRBV28 with TRBJ2-2, with TRBD1 matching over 8 bases. Germline loops: CDR1 MDHEN, CDR2 SYDVKM. The CDR3 spans 15 residues. V was clipped by 5 bases and J by 0 bases; unmatched bases: 2.

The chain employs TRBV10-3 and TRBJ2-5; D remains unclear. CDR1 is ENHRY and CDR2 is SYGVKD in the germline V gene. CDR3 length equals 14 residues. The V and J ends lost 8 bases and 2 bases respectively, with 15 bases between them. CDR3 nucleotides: TGTGCCATCGGATCCAGAACTGAACAAGAGACCCAGTACTTC. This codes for CAIGSRTEQETQYF.

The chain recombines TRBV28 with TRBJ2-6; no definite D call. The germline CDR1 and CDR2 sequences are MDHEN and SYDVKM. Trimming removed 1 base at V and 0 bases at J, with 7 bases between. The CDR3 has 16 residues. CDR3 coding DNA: TGTGCCAGCAGTTTATATCGATTCTCTGGGGCCAACGTCCTGACTTTC. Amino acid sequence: CASSLYRFSGANVLTF.

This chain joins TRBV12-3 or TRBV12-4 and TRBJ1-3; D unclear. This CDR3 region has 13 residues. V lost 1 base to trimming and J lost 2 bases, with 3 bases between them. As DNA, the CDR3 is TGTGCCAGCAGTTTAGACCCTGGAAACACCATATATTTT. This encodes CASSLDPGNTIYF.

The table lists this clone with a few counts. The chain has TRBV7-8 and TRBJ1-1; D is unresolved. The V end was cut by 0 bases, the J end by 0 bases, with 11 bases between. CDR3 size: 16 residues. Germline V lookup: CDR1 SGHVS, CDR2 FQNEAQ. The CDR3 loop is CASSLALQSMNTEAFF. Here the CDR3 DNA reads TGTGCCAGCAGCTTAGCCCTACAGAGTATGAACACTGAAGCTTTCTTT.

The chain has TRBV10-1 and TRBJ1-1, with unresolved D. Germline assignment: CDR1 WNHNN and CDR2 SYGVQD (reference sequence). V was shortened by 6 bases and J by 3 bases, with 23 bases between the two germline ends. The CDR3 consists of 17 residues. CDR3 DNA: TGCGCCAGCAGCCCTGCGAATCACGGGTTAGGATACACTGAAGCTTTCTTT. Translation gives CASSPANHGLGYTEAFF.

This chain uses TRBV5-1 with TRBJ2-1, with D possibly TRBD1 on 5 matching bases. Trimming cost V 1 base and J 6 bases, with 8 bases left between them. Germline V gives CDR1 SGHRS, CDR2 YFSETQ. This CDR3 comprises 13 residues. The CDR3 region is CASSLKGFNEQFF. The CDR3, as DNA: TGCGCCAGCAGCTTGAAGGGGTTCAATGAGCAGTTCTTC.

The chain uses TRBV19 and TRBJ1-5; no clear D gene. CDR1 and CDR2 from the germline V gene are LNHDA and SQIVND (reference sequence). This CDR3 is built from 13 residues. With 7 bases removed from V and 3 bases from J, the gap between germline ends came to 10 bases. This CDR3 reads CASTGTSNQPQHF. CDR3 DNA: TGTGCCAGTACTGGAACCTCCAATCAGCCCCAGCATTTT.

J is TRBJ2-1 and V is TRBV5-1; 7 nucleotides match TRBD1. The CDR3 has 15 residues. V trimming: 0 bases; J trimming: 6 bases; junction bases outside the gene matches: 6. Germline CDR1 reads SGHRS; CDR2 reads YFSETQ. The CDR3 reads CASSLVRGQGNEQFF. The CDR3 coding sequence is TGCGCCAGCAGCTTGGTGAGGGGGCAAGGCAATGAGCAGTTCTTC. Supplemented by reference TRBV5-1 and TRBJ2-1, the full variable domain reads KAGVTQTPRYLIKTRGQQVTLSCSPISGHRSVSWYQQTPGQGLQFLFEYFSETQRNKGNFPGRFSGRQFSNSRSEMNVSTLELGDSALYLCASSLVRGQGNEQFFGPGTRLTVL.